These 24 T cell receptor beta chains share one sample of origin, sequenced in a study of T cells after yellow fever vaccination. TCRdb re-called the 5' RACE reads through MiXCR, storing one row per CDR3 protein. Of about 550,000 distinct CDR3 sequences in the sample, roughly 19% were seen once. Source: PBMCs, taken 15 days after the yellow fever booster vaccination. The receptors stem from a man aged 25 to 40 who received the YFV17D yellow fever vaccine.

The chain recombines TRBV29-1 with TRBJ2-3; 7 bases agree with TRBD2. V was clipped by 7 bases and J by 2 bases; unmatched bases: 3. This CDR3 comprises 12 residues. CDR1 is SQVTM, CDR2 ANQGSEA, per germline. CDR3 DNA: TGCAGCGCCGGGACTACCACAGATACGCAGTATTTT. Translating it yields CSAGTTTDTQYF.

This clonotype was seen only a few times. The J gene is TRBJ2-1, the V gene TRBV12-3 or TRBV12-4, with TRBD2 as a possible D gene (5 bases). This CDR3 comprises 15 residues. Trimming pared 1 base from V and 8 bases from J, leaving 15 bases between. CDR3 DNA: TGTGCCAGCAGTTTAGTTCGGGAAAGGGTCGATGAGCAGTTCTTC. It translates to CASSLVRERVDEQFF.

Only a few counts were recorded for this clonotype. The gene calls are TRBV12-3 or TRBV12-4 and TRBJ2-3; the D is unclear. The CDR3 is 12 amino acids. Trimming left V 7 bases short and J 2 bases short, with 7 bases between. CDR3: CASIGFTDTQYF. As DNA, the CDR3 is TGTGCCAGCATAGGGTTCACAGATACGCAGTATTTT.

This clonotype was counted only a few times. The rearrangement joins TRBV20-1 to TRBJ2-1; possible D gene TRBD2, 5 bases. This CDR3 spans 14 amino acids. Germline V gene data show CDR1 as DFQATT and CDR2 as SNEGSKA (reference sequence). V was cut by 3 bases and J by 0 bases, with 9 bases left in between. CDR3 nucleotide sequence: TGCAGTGCTAGGAGCGGATCCTCCTACAATGAGCAGTTCTTC. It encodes CSARSGSSYNEQFF.

The DNA for the CDR3 is TGTGCCAGCAGTTTATCGGACGGCATGCGGGGGCAGTTCTTC. It codes for CASSLSDGMRGQFF. The chain links TRBV27 to TRBJ2-1; TRBD2 is a possible D gene (6 bases). The CDR3 spans 14 residues. V lost 0 bases and J lost 12, with 15 bases in between. Germline V gene data show CDR1 as MNHEY and CDR2 as SMNVEV (reference sequence).

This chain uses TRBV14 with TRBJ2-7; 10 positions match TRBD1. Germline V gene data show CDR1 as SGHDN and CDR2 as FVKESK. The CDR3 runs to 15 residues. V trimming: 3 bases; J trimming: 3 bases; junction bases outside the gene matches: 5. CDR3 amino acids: CASSHYGTGVYEQYF. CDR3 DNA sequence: TGTGCCAGCAGCCACTACGGGACAGGGGTCTACGAGCAGTACTTC.

This chain's CDR3 is CASSIAAGPRNEQFF. CDR3 in DNA: TGTGCCAGTAGTATTGCGGCGGGCCCGAGGAATGAGCAGTTCTTC. The J gene is TRBJ2-1, the V gene TRBV19; perhaps TRBD2 as D (5 bases). V was trimmed by 3 bases and J by 7 bases, leaving 16 bases between them. Germline CDR1 and CDR2: LNHDA and SQIVND (reference sequence). The CDR3 loop spans 15 amino acids.

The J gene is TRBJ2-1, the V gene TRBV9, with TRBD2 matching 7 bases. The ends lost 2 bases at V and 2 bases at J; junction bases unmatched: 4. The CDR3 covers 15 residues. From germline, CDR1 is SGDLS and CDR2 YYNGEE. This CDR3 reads CASSVQAGPYNEQFF. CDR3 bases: TGTGCCAGCAGCGTCCAAGCGGGGCCCTACAATGAGCAGTTCTTC.

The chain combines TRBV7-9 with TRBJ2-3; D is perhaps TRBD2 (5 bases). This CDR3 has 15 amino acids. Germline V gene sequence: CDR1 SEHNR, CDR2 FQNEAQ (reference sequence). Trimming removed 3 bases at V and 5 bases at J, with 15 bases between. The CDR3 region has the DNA TGTGCCAGCAGCTTGTACACTAGTTCTGGAGATACGCAGTATTTT. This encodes CASSLYTSSGDTQYF.

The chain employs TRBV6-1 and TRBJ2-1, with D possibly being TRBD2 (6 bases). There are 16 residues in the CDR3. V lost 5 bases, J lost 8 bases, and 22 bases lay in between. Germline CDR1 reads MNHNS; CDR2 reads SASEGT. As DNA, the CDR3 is TGTGCCAGCAGTAAAGGACGGCGGGGATGGGTGGATGAGCAGTTCTTC. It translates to CASSKGRRGWVDEQFF.

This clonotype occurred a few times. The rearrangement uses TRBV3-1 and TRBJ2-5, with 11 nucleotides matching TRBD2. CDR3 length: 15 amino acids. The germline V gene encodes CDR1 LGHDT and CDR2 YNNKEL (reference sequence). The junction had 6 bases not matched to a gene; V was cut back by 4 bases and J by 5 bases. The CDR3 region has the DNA TGTGCCAGCAGCCTCGCGGGACTAGCGGTGGAGACCCAGTACTTC. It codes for CASSLAGLAVETQYF.

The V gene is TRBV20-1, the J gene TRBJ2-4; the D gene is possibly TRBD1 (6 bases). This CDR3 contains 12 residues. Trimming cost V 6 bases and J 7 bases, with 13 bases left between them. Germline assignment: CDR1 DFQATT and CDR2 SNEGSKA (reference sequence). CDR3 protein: CSATGLANIQYF. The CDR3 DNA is TGCAGTGCCACAGGGTTGGCGAACATTCAGTACTTC.

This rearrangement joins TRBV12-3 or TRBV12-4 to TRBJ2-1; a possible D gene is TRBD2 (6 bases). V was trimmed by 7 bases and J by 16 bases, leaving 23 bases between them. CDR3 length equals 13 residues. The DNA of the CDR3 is TGTGCCAGCAATACGGGCGGGACCTTAAGGTATTTCTTC. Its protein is CASNTGGTLRYFF.

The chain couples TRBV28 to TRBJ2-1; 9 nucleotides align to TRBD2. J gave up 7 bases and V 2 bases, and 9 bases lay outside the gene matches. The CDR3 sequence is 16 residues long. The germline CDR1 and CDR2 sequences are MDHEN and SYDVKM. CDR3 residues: CASSLAGGPSRNEQFF. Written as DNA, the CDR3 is TGTGCCAGCAGTTTAGCGGGAGGGCCCTCGAGGAATGAGCAGTTCTTC.

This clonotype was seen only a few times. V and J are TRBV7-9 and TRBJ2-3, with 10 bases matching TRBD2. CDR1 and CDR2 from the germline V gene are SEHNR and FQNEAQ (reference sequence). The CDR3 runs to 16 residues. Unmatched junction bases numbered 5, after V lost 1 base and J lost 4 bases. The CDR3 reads CASSLGKLAGADTQYF. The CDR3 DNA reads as TGTGCCAGCAGCTTAGGAAAGCTAGCGGGAGCAGATACGCAGTATTTT.

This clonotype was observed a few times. The CDR3 nucleotides are TGCAGTGCGAATCAGGGGAGTGGTGAAGCTTTCTTT. It encodes CSANQGSGEAFF. This chain uses TRBV20-1 with TRBJ1-1, with a possible D match to TRBD1 (6 bases). The CDR3 contains 12 residues. V lost 6 bases and J lost 7, with 15 bases in between. From germline, CDR1 is DFQATT and CDR2 SNEGSKA (reference sequence).

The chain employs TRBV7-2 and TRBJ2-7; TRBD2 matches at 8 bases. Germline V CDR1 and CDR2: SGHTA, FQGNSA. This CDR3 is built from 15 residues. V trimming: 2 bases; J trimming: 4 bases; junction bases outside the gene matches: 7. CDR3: CASSLPTSELYEQYF. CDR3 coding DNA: TGTGCCAGCAGCTTACCGACTAGCGAACTATACGAGCAGTACTTC.

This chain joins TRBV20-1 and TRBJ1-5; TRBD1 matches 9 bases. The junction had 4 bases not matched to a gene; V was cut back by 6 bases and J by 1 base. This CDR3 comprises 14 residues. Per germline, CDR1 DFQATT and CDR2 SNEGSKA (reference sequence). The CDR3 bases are TGCAGTGCGCAACAGGGGGCGAGCAATCAGCCCCAGCATTTT. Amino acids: CSAQQGASNQPQHF.

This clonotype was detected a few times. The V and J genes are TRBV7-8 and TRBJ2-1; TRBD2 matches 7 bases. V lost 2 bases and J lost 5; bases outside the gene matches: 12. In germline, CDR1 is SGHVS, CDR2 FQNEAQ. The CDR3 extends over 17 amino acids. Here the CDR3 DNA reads TGTGCCAGCAGCTTATGGGTTGGGCGGGAGACGGACAATGAGCAGTTCTTC. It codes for CASSLWVGRETDNEQFF. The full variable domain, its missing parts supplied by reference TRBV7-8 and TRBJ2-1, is GAGVSQSPRYKVAKRGQDVALRCDPISGHVSLFWYQQALGQGPEFLTYFQNEAQLDKSGLPSDRFFAERPEGSVSTLKIQRTQQEDSAVYLCASSLWVGRETDNEQFFGPGTRLTVL.

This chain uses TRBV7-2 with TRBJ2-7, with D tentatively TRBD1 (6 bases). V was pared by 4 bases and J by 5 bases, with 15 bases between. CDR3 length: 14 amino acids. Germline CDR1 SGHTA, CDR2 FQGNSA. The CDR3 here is CASSSGQPPHEQYF. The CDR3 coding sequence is TGTGCCAGCAGCTCAGGACAGCCTCCCCACGAGCAGTACTTC.

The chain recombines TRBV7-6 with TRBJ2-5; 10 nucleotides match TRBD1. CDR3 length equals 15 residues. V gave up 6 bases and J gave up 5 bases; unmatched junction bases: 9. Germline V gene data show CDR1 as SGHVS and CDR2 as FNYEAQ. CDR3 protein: CASSRATGGWETQYF. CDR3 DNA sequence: TGTGCCAGCAGTCGGGCGACAGGGGGCTGGGAGACCCAGTACTTC.

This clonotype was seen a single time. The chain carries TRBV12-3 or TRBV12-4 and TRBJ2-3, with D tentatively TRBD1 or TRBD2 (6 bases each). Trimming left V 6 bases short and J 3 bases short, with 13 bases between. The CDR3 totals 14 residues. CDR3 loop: CASRRGVATDTQYF. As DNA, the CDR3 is TGTGCCAGCAGGAGGGGGGTAGCTACAGATACGCAGTATTTT.

The CDR3 DNA sequence: TGTGCCAGCAGCCATTTAGCGGGAGTGGAGACCCAGTACTTC. This gives the protein CASSHLAGVETQYF. The chain is built from TRBV14 and TRBJ2-5; TRBD2 matches at 9 bases. Per germline, CDR1 SGHDN and CDR2 FVKESK. The length of the CDR3 is 14 residues. V shed 3 bases and J 5 bases; nucleotides not matched to a gene: 4.

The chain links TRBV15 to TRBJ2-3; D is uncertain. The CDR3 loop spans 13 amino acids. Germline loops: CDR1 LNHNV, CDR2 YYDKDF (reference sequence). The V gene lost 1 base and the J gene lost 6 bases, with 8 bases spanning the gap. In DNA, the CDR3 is TGTGCCACCAGCAGAGGAATTGAGGATACGCAGTATTTT. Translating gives CATSRGIEDTQYF.